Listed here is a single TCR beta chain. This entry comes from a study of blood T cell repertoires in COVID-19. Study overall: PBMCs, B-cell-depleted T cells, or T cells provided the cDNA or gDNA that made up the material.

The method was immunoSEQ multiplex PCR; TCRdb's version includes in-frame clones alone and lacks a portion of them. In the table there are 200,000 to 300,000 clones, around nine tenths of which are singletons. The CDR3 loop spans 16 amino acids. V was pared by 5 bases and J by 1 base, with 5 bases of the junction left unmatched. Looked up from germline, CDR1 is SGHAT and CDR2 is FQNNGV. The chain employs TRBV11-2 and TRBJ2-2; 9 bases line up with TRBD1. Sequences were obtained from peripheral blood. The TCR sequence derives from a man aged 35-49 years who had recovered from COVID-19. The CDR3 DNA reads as TGTGCCAGCAGCCCCGGGGACAGGGTGAACACCGGGGAGCTGTTTTTT. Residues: CASSPGDRVNTGELFF.